The next 29 T cell receptor beta chains were all read from a single sample in a study of OX40 agonist ivuxolimab in advanced cancers. Assay used: immunoSEQ multiplex PCR; TCRdb lists only in-frame clones, some missing. The sample carries approximately 130,000 clones, approximately 90% recorded once. The sequences come from CD4+ or CD8+ T cells sorted from blood, collected in a trial of the OX40 agonist ivuxolimab. Every receptor here comes from an adult with an advanced solid tumor such as melanoma, head and neck, liver or kidney cancer.

The rearrangement uses TRBV28 and TRBJ2-3, with TRBD2 matching 16 bases. With V trimmed by 8 bases and J by 5 bases, 4 bases remained unmatched. This CDR3 has 15 amino acids. CDR1 and CDR2 from the germline V gene are MDHEN and SYDVKM. CDR3 sequence: CASGTSGRAEDTQYF. The CDR3 nucleotides are TGTGCCAGCGGGACTAGCGGGAGGGCCGAAGATACGCAGTATTTT.

There are a few counts of this clone. V is TRBV27 and J is TRBJ1-5; unclear D gene. CDR1 and CDR2 from the germline V gene are MNHEY and SMNVEV (reference sequence). This CDR3 comprises 14 residues. The V gene lost 6 bases and the J gene lost 4 bases, with 13 bases spanning the gap. In nucleotides, the CDR3 is TGTGCCAGCAGCGAGACACCCGTAAATCAGCCCCAGCATTTT. Amino acid sequence: CASSETPVNQPQHF.

This sequence joins TRBV11-2 and TRBJ1-1; 8 nucleotides match TRBD1. The V gene end was trimmed by 5 bases and the J gene end by 6 bases; junction bases not matched to a gene: 11. Germline CDR1 reads SGHAT; CDR2 reads FQNNGV. This CDR3 is built from 15 residues. CDR3 protein: CASSNRGTGRPEAFF. CDR3 DNA sequence: TGTGCCAGCAGCAACCGAGGGACAGGACGACCTGAAGCTTTCTTT.

The rearrangement uses TRBV28 and TRBJ2-2; D call uncertain. The CDR3 length is 15 residues. From germline, CDR1 is MDHEN and CDR2 SYDVKM. Trimming stripped 4 bases from V and 5 bases from J, with 14 bases between. The CDR3 is CASSSYSMWTGELFF. The CDR3 nucleotides read TGTGCCAGCAGTTCCTACAGTATGTGGACCGGGGAGCTGTTTTTT.

This chain connects TRBV15 to TRBJ2-5, with D unresolved. V dropped 7 bases and J dropped 1 base, with 10 bases sitting between them. CDR1 and CDR2 (germline): LNHNV, YYDKDF (reference sequence). This CDR3 contains 13 residues. The CDR3 DNA reads as TGTGCCACCAATCGGGCAGGCCAAGAGACCCAGTACTTC. Amino acids: CATNRAGQETQYF.

The J gene is TRBJ2-1, the V gene TRBV19; weak D call: TRBD2 (6 bases). The CDR3 has 15 amino acids. V was shortened by 2 bases and J by 0 bases, with 8 bases between the two germline ends. Germline V gene lookup returns CDR1 LNHDA and CDR2 SQIVND (reference sequence). This CDR3 reads CASSIRGISYNEQFF. The CDR3 DNA is TGTGCCAGTAGTATACGGGGGATCTCCTACAATGAGCAGTTCTTC.

The chain combines TRBV30 with TRBJ2-1, with D perhaps assigned TRBD1 or TRBD2 (5 bases each). Germline CDR1 is GTSNPN and CDR2 is SVGIG (reference sequence). CDR3 length: 16 amino acids. The ends were cut back, 1 base at V and 3 bases at J, with 16 bases in the middle. The CDR3: CAWSDPALRGYNEQFF. The CDR3 coding sequence is TGTGCCTGGAGTGACCCTGCTCTGAGGGGCTACAATGAGCAGTTCTTC.

This chain links TRBV5-4 with TRBJ2-5; TRBD1 is a possible D gene (6 bases). The CDR3 is 15 amino acids. Trimming removed 5 bases from V and 6 bases from J, with 20 bases in between. Looked up from germline, CDR1 is SGHNT and CDR2 is YYREEE (reference sequence). The CDR3 is CASSRDRPKLKTQYF. The CDR3 DNA follows: TGTGCCAGCAGTCGTGACAGGCCCAAACTAAAGACCCAGTACTTC.

The rearrangement uses TRBV7-9 and TRBJ1-5, with D tentatively TRBD1 (5 bases). V was shortened by 5 bases and J by 1 base, with 15 bases between the two germline ends. This CDR3 is built from 16 residues. CDR1 SEHNR and CDR2 FQNEAQ come from the germline V gene (reference sequence). The chain's CDR3 is CASSPSGSGSNQPQHF. CDR3 nucleotides: TGTGCCAGCAGCCCATCAGGGTCTGGCAGCAATCAGCCCCAGCATTTT.

This clone was recorded only once. The chain recombines TRBV9 with TRBJ1-3, with a weak D call TRBD1 (6 bases). The CDR3 loop spans 15 amino acids. The germline gives CDR1 SGDLS, CDR2 YYNGEE. With 3 bases removed from V and 2 bases from J, the gap between germline ends came to 12 bases. CDR3 in DNA: TGTGCCAGCAGCGCTACAGGGAGCCCTGGAAACACCATATATTTT. The encoded protein is CASSATGSPGNTIYF.

Comments on this clone: This sample includes further DNA sequences coding for the same CDR3. V gene TRBV11-3 combines with J gene TRBJ2-2; no definite D call. Germline assignment: CDR1 SGHNT and CDR2 YENEEA. V gave up 1 base and J gave up 4 bases, with 4 bases separating them. The CDR3 is 13 residues long. CDR3 sequence: CASSLVPTGELFF. In nucleotides, the CDR3 is TGTGCCAGCAGCTTAGTACCCACCGGGGAGCTGTTTTTT.

The chain joins TRBV6-5 to TRBJ1-6; TRBD1 matches at 8 bases. Per the germline V gene, CDR1 is MNHEY and CDR2 is SVGAGI. The CDR3 runs 15 residues. V shed 9 bases, J shed 2 bases, and the junction held 6 bases outside the gene matches. The CDR3 sequence: CASGQGLTYNSPLHF. The CDR3 nucleotides are TGTGCCAGTGGACAGGGTTTGACCTATAATTCACCCCTCCACTTT.

Details on this clone: Other DNA sequences in the same sample also yield this CDR3. The chain links TRBV29-1 to TRBJ2-1; 11 bases line up with TRBD2. There are 14 residues in the CDR3. Germline lookup yields CDR1 SQVTM and CDR2 ANQGSEA. V lost 7 bases to trimming and J lost 4 bases; unmatched junction nucleotides: 6. The CDR3 here is CSGETSGGYNEQFF. As DNA, the CDR3 is TGCAGCGGGGAAACTAGCGGGGGATACAATGAGCAGTTCTTC.

This chain links TRBV19 with TRBJ2-3, with TRBD2 as a possible D gene (7 bases). The length of the CDR3 is 15 residues. The ends were cut back, 3 bases at V and 4 bases at J, with 14 bases in the middle. In germline, CDR1 is LNHDA, CDR2 SQIVND (reference sequence). CDR3 sequence: CASSIRPGGPDTQYF. In DNA form, the CDR3 reads TGTGCCAGTAGTATTCGACCCGGGGGGCCAGATACGCAGTATTTT. Filled out from reference TRBV19 and TRBJ2-3, the complete variable domain reads DGGITQSPKYLFRKEGQNVTLSCEQNLNHDAMYWYRQDPGQGLRLIYYSQIVNDFQKGDIAEGYSVSREKKESFPLTVTSAQKNPTAFYLCASSIRPGGPDTQYFGPGTRLTVL.

The chain employs TRBV7-9 and TRBJ1-4; TRBD1 might be the D (6 bases). Trimming cost V 7 bases and J 3 bases, with 9 bases left between them. In germline, CDR1 is SEHNR, CDR2 FQNEAQ (reference sequence). The CDR3 is 13 amino acids. The CDR3, as DNA: TGTGCCAGCACTGGACAGCCTAATGAAAAACTGTTTTTT. Residues: CASTGQPNEKLFF.

The table lists this clone with a count of one. The chain recombines TRBV9 with TRBJ2-1; tentative D call: TRBD2 (6 bases). The CDR3 sequence is 15 residues long. Per the germline V gene, CDR1 is SGDLS and CDR2 is YYNGEE. Trimming pared 0 bases from V and 8 bases from J, leaving 15 bases between. The CDR3 coding sequence is TGTGCCAGCAGCGTAGACGAATACCGGGACTATGAGCAGTTCTTC. Translated, it gives CASSVDEYRDYEQFF. The full variable domain, with the rest looked up from reference TRBV9 and TRBJ2-1, is DSGVTQTPKHLITATGQRVTLRCSPRSGDLSVYWYQQSLDQGLQFLIQYYNGEERAKGNILERFSAQQFPDLHSELNLSSLELGDSALYFCASSVDEYRDYEQFFGPGTRLTVL.

The rearrangement links TRBV15 to TRBJ2-3; 11 bases line up with TRBD2. The V gene end was trimmed by 5 bases and the J gene end by 4 bases; junction bases not matched to a gene: 5. The CDR3 is 15 amino acids. Germline V gives CDR1 LNHNV, CDR2 YYDKDF (reference sequence). The CDR3: CATSPSGRYPDTQYF. CDR3 bases: TGTGCCACCAGCCCTAGCGGGAGGTACCCAGATACGCAGTATTTT.

The chain links TRBV7-8 to TRBJ2-2, with TRBD1 matching over 7 bases. The CDR3 covers 16 residues. Germline-derived CDR1 and CDR2 are SGHVS and FQNEAQ. Losses at the gene ends were 5 bases for V and 1 base for J; bases not matched to a gene: 7. The CDR3 loop is CASSTLNRGNTGELFF. The CDR3 nucleotides read TGTGCCAGCAGCACCTTAAACAGGGGGAACACCGGGGAGCTGTTTTTT.

As regards this clone: Other DNA sequences within the sample encode an identical CDR3. The chain combines TRBV5-1 with TRBJ2-1; 8 nucleotides line up with TRBD2. The CDR3 has 15 amino acids. Germline loops: CDR1 SGHRS, CDR2 YFSETQ. After removal of 0 bases from V and 4 bases from J, the junction contained 3 bases not matched to a gene. The CDR3 loop is CASSLVAGSYNEQFF. In DNA form, the CDR3 reads TGCGCCAGCAGCTTGGTAGCGGGGAGTTACAATGAGCAGTTCTTC.

The chain carries TRBV19 and TRBJ1-6; possible D gene TRBD1, 6 bases. V was shortened by 3 bases and J by 10 bases, with 19 bases between the two germline ends. This CDR3 has 16 amino acids. Germline CDR1 and CDR2: LNHDA and SQIVND (reference sequence). The CDR3 DNA reads TGTGCCAGTAGTATTTCGGGGGGCGCGGGACGCTCACCCCTCCACTTT. Its translation is CASSISGGAGRSPLHF.

The V call is TRBV6-1, the J call TRBJ2-7; 9 bases line up with TRBD2. V was clipped by 2 bases and J by 5 bases; unmatched bases: 10. CDR1 and CDR2 from the germline V gene are MNHNS and SASEGT. The CDR3 consists of 16 residues. The CDR3 DNA is TGTGCCAGCAGTGAAACCGGACTAGCGCTCGTTGACGAGCAGTACTTC. Its protein is CASSETGLALVDEQYF.

V is TRBV19 and J is TRBJ2-7, with D perhaps matching TRBD1 or TRBD2 (5 bases each). Germline CDR1 LNHDA, CDR2 SQIVND (reference sequence). The CDR3 has 16 amino acids. Trimming stripped 6 bases from V and 3 bases from J, with 21 bases between. CDR3 sequence reads: CASSSPGRSSFYEQYF. CDR3 nucleotide sequence: TGTGCCAGTAGCTCTCCGGGACGGAGCTCCTTCTACGAGCAGTACTTC.

This sequence joins TRBV30 and TRBJ2-2, with unresolved D. Germline V lookup: CDR1 GTSNPN, CDR2 SVGIG (reference sequence). With 4 bases removed from V and 0 bases from J, the gap between germline ends came to 3 bases. The CDR3 consists of 12 residues. CDR3 coding DNA: TGTGCCTGGACTGCGAACACCGGGGAGCTGTTTTTT. Its translation: CAWTANTGELFF.

This clone has just a few counts. This sequence joins TRBV5-1 and TRBJ2-7; D gene unclear. This CDR3 has 13 amino acids. CDR1 and CDR2 (germline): SGHRS, YFSETQ. Trimming stripped 4 bases from V and 3 bases from J, with 11 bases between. The DNA of the CDR3 is TGCGCCAGCAGCAAGACTGGCTTCTACGAGCAGTACTTC. Translated: CASSKTGFYEQYF. Full variable domain (outside the CDR3, taken from reference TRBV5-1 and TRBJ2-7): KAGVTQTPRYLIKTRGQQVTLSCSPISGHRSVSWYQQTPGQGLQFLFEYFSETQRNKGNFPGRFSGRQFSNSRSEMNVSTLELGDSALYLCASSKTGFYEQYFGPGTRLTVT.

The rearrangement links TRBV5-6 to TRBJ1-5, with 11 bases matching TRBD1. The CDR3 is 17 amino acids. Looked up from germline, CDR1 is SGHDT and CDR2 is YYEEEE. The V segment lost 4 bases and the J segment 1 base; nucleotides outside the gene matches: 7. The CDR3, as DNA: TGTGCCAGCAGCCGGGGGACAGGGGGAGAAAGCAATCAGCCCCAGCATTTT. Its translation is CASSRGTGGESNQPQHF. Supplemented by reference TRBV5-6 and TRBJ1-5, the full variable domain reads DAGVTQSPTHLIKTRGQQVTLRCSPKSGHDTVSWYQQALGQGPQFIFQYYEEEERQRGNFPDRFSGHQFPNYSSELNVNALLLGDSALYLCASSRGTGGESNQPQHFGDGTRLSIL.

As regards this clone: A junction boundary mismatches the germline segment, possibly from a read error. The CDR3 coding sequence is TGTGCCCGCAGGGTAAGCAATCAGCCCCAGCATTTT. Encoded protein: CARRVSNQPQHF. V is TRBV28 and J is TRBJ1-5; a weak D match, TRBD1 (5 bases). CDR1 is MDHEN and CDR2 is SYDVKM in the germline V gene. The CDR3 runs 12 residues.

The genes are TRBV28 and TRBJ2-7; 8 nucleotides align to TRBD2. The CDR3 is 15 amino acids. Germline V gives CDR1 MDHEN, CDR2 SYDVKM. Germline trimming cut 2 bases from V and 3 bases from J; bases unmatched to any gene: 6. The DNA of the CDR3 is TGTGCCAGCAGTTTAGCGGCGGGAGGAGGCTACGAGCAGTACTTC. As protein: CASSLAAGGGYEQYF.

The chain combines TRBV30 with TRBJ1-2; a weak D match, TRBD1 (6 bases). CDR1 is GTSNPN, CDR2 SVGIG, per germline (reference sequence). The CDR3 has 13 amino acids. Trimming took 2 bases from V and 8 from J, leaving 15 bases between them. The CDR3 nucleotides are TGTGCCTGGAGTCCCCCCGGGGGCTTCGGCTACACCTTC. This translates into CAWSPPGGFGYTF. The full variable domain, rest sourced from reference TRBV30 and TRBJ1-2, is SQTIHQWPATLVQPVGSPLSLECTVEGTSNPNLYWYRQAAGRGLQLLFYSVGIGQISSEVPQNLSASRPQDRQFILSSKKLLLSDSGFYLCAWSPPGGFGYTFGSGTRLTVV.

This clone was counted a few times. The J gene is TRBJ2-1, the V gene TRBV9, with TRBD2 matching over 13 bases. Trimming took 4 bases from V and 7 from J; bases not matched to a gene: 5. This CDR3 is 15 amino acids long. The germline gives CDR1 SGDLS, CDR2 YYNGEE. CDR3 sequence: CASSMTSGRINEQFF. CDR3 in DNA: TGTGCCAGCAGCATGACTAGCGGGAGGATTAATGAGCAGTTCTTC.